These 15 T cell receptor beta chains were sequenced from one sample in a study of Graves' ophthalmopathy and Graves' hyperthyroidism (dated by TCRdb to the late 2010s). TCRdb shows the sequencer as Illumina HiSeq 2000. TCR beta CDR3 regions were amplified from RNA transcripts for repertoire sequencing. The first round of RT-PCR was done with HTBI primers and the Qiagen OneStep RT-PCR kit, and was followed by a second round of multiplex PCR, then size selection and purification. TCRdb passed the public sequencing reads through fastp at Q25 and MiXCR, retaining productive beta sequences. Every entry covers one CDR3 protein and lists the most common genes and DNA from its rows. Within this sample are about 660,000 distinct CDR3 sequences, with about two fifths of them counted one time only. About 3.3% of the sample comes from the top ten. What was sequenced was peripheral blood. The receptor source for this set is an adult man with Graves' ophthalmopathy.

The gene calls are TRBV29-1 and TRBJ2-7; TRBD2 matches 7 bases. Germline CDR1 is SQVTM and CDR2 is ANQGSEA. The CDR3 has 16 amino acids. With 0 bases clipped from V and 0 bases from J, the junction kept 8 bases outside the gene matches. The CDR3 reads CSVEDRVAGPSYEQYF. The CDR3 nucleotides are TGCAGCGTTGAAGATCGAGTAGCGGGCCCCTCCTACGAGCAGTACTTC.

J is TRBJ2-2 and V is TRBV7-9; D assignment may be TRBD1 or TRBD2 (5 bases each). Trimming removed 7 bases at V and 2 bases at J, with 20 bases between. The CDR3 sequence is 17 residues long. CDR1 and CDR2 (germline): SEHNR, FQNEAQ (reference sequence). DNA for the CDR3: TGTGCCAGCAACCCTAACTCCGGGACGGCTAACACCGGGGAGCTGTTTTTT. The encoded protein is CASNPNSGTANTGELFF.

This clonotype showed up many times. Written as DNA, the CDR3 is TGCAGCGTTCTTCGGGGGGACTACGAGCAGTACTTC. Translating it yields CSVLRGDYEQYF. The gene calls are TRBV29-1 and TRBJ2-7; TRBD2 aligns across 7 bases. CDR1 is SQVTM and CDR2 is ANQGSEA in the germline V gene. The CDR3 length is 12 residues. V shed 5 bases, J shed 3 bases, and the junction held 4 bases outside the gene matches.

This clonotype was recorded at least ten times. The chain is built from TRBV25-1 and TRBJ2-2; D unclear. The ends were cut back, 2 bases at V and 0 bases at J, with 1 base in the middle. CDR1 and CDR2 from the germline V gene are MGHDK and SYGVNS. The CDR3 loop spans 13 amino acids. The CDR3 DNA reads TGTGCCAGCAGTGAAACGAACACCGGGGAGCTGTTTTTT. Translation gives CASSETNTGELFF. Full variable domain (remainder filled in from reference TRBV25-1 and TRBJ2-2): EADIYQTPRYLVIGTGKKITLECSQTMGHDKMYWYQQDPGMELHLIHYSYGVNSTEKGDLSSESTVSRIRTEHFPLTLESARPSHTSQYLCASSETNTGELFFGEGSRLTVL.

This chain uses TRBV29-1 with TRBJ2-7; 7 nucleotides line up with TRBD1. The CDR3 totals 14 residues. V shed 3 bases and J 0 bases; nucleotides not matched to a gene: 5. Per the germline V gene, CDR1 is SQVTM and CDR2 is ANQGSEA. CDR3 amino acids: CSVETGTVSYEQYF. In DNA, the CDR3 is TGCAGCGTTGAGACCGGGACAGTCTCCTACGAGCAGTACTTC.

This chain uses TRBV5-1 with TRBJ2-5; 12 positions agree with TRBD2. V dropped 0 bases and J dropped 4; count of bases not matched to a gene: 7. The CDR3 spans 17 residues. The germline V gene has CDR1 SGHRS and CDR2 YFSETQ. The CDR3 nucleotides read TGCGCCAGCAGCTTGGTCCCGACTAGCGGGAGCGGAGAGACCCAGTACTTC. Translation gives CASSLVPTSGSGETQYF.

As regards this clonotype: This could be a read error, since a much larger clone is one nucleotide away. The chain joins TRBV19 to TRBJ2-7; a weak D match, TRBD1 (5 bases). CDR1 and CDR2 from the germline V gene are LNHDA and SQIVND (reference sequence). The CDR3 is 13 amino acids. Trimming took off 5 bases at V and 4 bases at J, with 12 bases between the two ends. The CDR3 region has the DNA TGTGCCAGTAGTCGACAGAGCCAATACGAGCAGTACTTC. It translates to CASSRQSQYEQYF. Complete variable domain (other parts from reference TRBV19 and TRBJ2-7): DGGITQSPKYLFRKEGQNVTLSCEQNLNHDAMYWYRQDPGQGLRLIYYSQIVNDFQKGDIAEGYSVSREKKESFPLTVTSAQKNPTAFYLCASSRQSQYEQYFGPGTRLTVT.

This clonotype appeared a single time. The CDR3 carries no conserved terminal phenylalanine or tryptophan, so it likely arises from a read error. This chain uses TRBV9 with TRBJ2-5, with 8 bases fitting TRBD2. With V trimmed by 0 bases and J by 5 bases, 3 bases remained unmatched. The CDR3 loop spans 14 amino acids. The germline CDR1 and CDR2 sequences are SGDLS and YYNGEE. The CDR3 DNA reads TGTGCCAGCAGCGTAGGGAGCGGGAGTGAGACCCAGTACGTC. Translation gives CASSVGSGSETQYV.

CDR3 coding DNA: TGCGCCAGCATGAGGGGTTTGAACACTGAAGCTTTCTTT. Translation: CASMRGLNTEAFF. The rearrangement links TRBV10-1 to TRBJ1-1; possibly TRBD1 for D (5 bases). Germline V CDR1 and CDR2: WNHNN, SYGVQD (reference sequence). The CDR3 spans 13 residues. Trimming cost V 7 bases and J 0 bases, with 9 bases left between them.

The chain has TRBV15 and TRBJ2-5; the match to TRBD1 covers 11 bases. Germline CDR1 and CDR2: LNHNV and YYDKDF (reference sequence). Unmatched junction bases numbered 9, after V lost 1 base and J lost 5 bases. The CDR3 consists of 17 residues. CDR3 amino acids: CATSRGRTGGVHETQYF. The CDR3 DNA reads TGTGCCACCAGCAGAGGTCGGACAGGGGGCGTCCATGAGACCCAGTACTTC.

In the case of this clonotype: This may be a read error: a much more frequent sequence differs by one nucleotide. For the CDR3, the DNA is TGTGCCAGCAGCTTAGCCATGACCTCTTCCCGGTACACTGAAGCTTTCTTT. Residues: CASSLAMTSSRYTEAFF. The V call is TRBV7-9, the J call TRBJ1-1, with D hard to call. From germline, CDR1 is SEHNR and CDR2 FQNEAQ (reference sequence). V dropped 0 bases and J dropped 3 bases, with 17 bases sitting between them. The CDR3 is 17 amino acids.

J is TRBJ1-6 and V is TRBV5-1, with 7 nucleotides matching TRBD1. Germline-derived CDR1 and CDR2 are SGHRS and YFSETQ. This CDR3 region has 15 residues. J lost 8 bases, V lost 4 bases, and 9 bases had no gene match. The CDR3 DNA is TGCGCCAGCAGCACCACCGGGACAGATGATTCACCCCTCCACTTT. Encoded protein: CASSTTGTDDSPLHF.

This clonotype was seen once. The chain employs TRBV19 and TRBJ2-2, with TRBD1 identical over 11 bases. There are 19 residues in the CDR3. V lost 4 bases, J lost 0 bases, and 10 bases stayed unmatched. Germline V lookup: CDR1 LNHDA, CDR2 SQIVND (reference sequence). For the CDR3, the DNA is TGTGCCAGTAGTAGGACAGGGGGCGCGGGAGGGACGAACACCGGGGAGCTGTTTTTT. Encoded protein: CASSRTGGAGGTNTGELFF. The whole variable domain, remainder taken from reference TRBV19 and TRBJ2-2, is DGGITQSPKYLFRKEGQNVTLSCEQNLNHDAMYWYRQDPGQGLRLIYYSQIVNDFQKGDIAEGYSVSREKKESFPLTVTSAQKNPTAFYLCASSRTGGAGGTNTGELFFGEGSRLTVL.

This clonotype has just a few counts. This rearrangement joins TRBV14 to TRBJ1-4; tentative D call: TRBD1 (5 bases). The CDR3 runs to 16 residues. V was pared by 4 bases and J by 7 bases, with 19 bases between. Germline V gives CDR1 SGHDN, CDR2 FVKESK. The CDR3 bases are TGTGCCAGCAGCCCCCATCTGGGGGAGGGGAGTGAAAAACTGTTTTTT. Translating gives CASSPHLGEGSEKLFF.

In nucleotides, the CDR3 is TGCAGTGCTAGAGGCTCCCATGGGAGCACTGAAGCTTTCTTT. Residues: CSARGSHGSTEAFF. The V and J genes are TRBV20-1 and TRBJ1-1; D is undetermined. Germline V gene data show CDR1 as DFQATT and CDR2 as SNEGSKA (reference sequence). Trimming took off 1 base at V and 4 bases at J, with 13 bases between the two ends. The CDR3 length is 14 residues.